Described below is a single T cell receptor beta chain sequence and its context. The data originate from a study of blood T cell repertoires in COVID-19. Across the whole study: COVID-19 samples, acute and convalescent, were from the United States, Italy and Spain. PBMCs, B-cell-depleted T cells, or T cells provided the cDNA or gDNA that made up the material.

This CDR3 spans 13 amino acids. The J segment lost 4 bases and the V segment lost 8 bases, leaving 5 bases of the junction unmatched. Here immunoSEQ multiplex PCR was the method, and the copy in TCRdb shows in-frame clones only, minus some. The sample carries approximately 26,000 clones, approximately 92% recorded once. The sequenced sample was peripheral blood. The chain couples TRBV12-3 or TRBV12-4 to TRBJ2-3; TRBD1 matches 8 bases. The TCR comes from a human donor with acute or convalescent COVID-19. The donor label of this sample is uncertain. In nucleotides, the CDR3 is TGTGCCAGCCTCAGGGGGCCTGCAGATACGCAGTATTTT. It is translated as CASLRGPADTQYF.